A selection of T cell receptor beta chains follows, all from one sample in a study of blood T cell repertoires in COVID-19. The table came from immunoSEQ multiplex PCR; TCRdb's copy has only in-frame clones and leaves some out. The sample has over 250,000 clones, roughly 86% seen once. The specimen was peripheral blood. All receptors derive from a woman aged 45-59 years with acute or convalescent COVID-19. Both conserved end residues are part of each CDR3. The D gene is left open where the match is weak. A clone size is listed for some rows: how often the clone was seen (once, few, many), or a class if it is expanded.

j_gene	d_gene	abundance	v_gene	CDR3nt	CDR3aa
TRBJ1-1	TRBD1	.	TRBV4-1	TGCGCCAGCAGCCAAGTTTGGGGGACAGGGCGGTCTGAAGCTTTCTTT	CASSQVWGTGRSEAFF
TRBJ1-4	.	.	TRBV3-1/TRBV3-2	TGTGCCAGCAGCCAAACACGCGGTGAAAAACTGTTTTTT	CASSQTRGEKLFF
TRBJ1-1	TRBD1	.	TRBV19	TGTGCCAGTAGCTGGACAGGGAAGAACACTGAAGCTTTCTTT	CASSWTGKNTEAFF
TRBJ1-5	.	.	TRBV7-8	TGTGCCAGCAGCCCAGGAGGGAATAGCAATCAGCCCCAGCATTTT	CASSPGGNSNQPQHF
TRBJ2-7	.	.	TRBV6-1	TGTGCCAGCAGTGAAGCTCCCTTGAACACCTTCTACGAGCAGTACTTC	CASSEAPLNTFYEQYF
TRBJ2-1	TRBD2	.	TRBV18	TGTGCCAGCTCACCAATAGCGGGAGCGGTCTACAATGAGCAGTTCTTC	CASSPIAGAVYNEQFF
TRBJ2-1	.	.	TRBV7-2	TGTGCCAGCAGCTTAGACCCAACAGACAATGAGCAGTTCTTC	CASSLDPTDNEQFF
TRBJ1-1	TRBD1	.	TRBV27	TGTGCCAGCAGCACGGACAGGGGGCGCGTAGGAGGCACTGAAGCTTTCTTT	CASSTDRGRVGGTEAFF
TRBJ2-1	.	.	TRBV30	TGTGCCTGGAGTGGCAGGGTGCCCAATGAGCAGTTCTTC	CAWSGRVPNEQFF
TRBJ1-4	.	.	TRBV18	TGTGCCAGCTCACCACCGGGCCAGGGTGGGGAAAAACTGTTTTTT	CASSPPGQGGEKLFF
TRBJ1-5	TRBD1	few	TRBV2	TGTGCCAGCAGCGAGGACAGGGTCAATCAGCCCCAGCATTTT	CASSEDRVNQPQHF
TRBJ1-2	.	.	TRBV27	TGTGCCAGCAGTCCCAGGAGGAACTATGGCTACACCTTC	CASSPRRNYGYTF
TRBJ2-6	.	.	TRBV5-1	TGCGCCAGCAGCTCTCTTTGGACAGCCCCGGGAACTGGGGCCAACGTCCTGACTTTC	CASSSLWTAPGTGANVLTF
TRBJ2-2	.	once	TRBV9	TGTGCCAGCAGCGCGTACGACTCGATCACCGGGGAGCTGTTTTTT	CASSAYDSITGELFF
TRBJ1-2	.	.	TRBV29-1	TGCAGCGCCGTCTGGGGTGCGGGGGGCTACACCTTC	CSAVWGAGGYTF
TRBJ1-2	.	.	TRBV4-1	TGCGCCAGCAGCCAAGCTACGGGAGACAGTCTTATCTATGGCTACACCTTC	CASSQATGDSLIYGYTF
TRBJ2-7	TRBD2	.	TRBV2	TGTGCCAGCAGCCAACTAGCGGGAGCCTACGAGCAGTACTTC	CASSQLAGAYEQYF
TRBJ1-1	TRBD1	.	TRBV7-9	TGTGCCAGCAGCTTAAGTACAGGGGGCAGGAACACTGAAGCTTTCTTT	CASSLSTGGRNTEAFF
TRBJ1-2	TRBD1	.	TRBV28	TGTGCCAGCAGAGGCCAGGGGGGAACATATGGCTACACCTTC	CASRGQGGTYGYTF
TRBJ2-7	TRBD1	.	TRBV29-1	TGCAGCGTTAGAGGCGATAGGGACAGGGAGACCTACGAGCAGTACTTC	CSVRGDRDRETYEQYF
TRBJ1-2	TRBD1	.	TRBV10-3	TGTGCCACTGGGGGGACAGGGGATGGCTACACCTTC	CATGGTGDGYTF
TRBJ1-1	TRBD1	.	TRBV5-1	TGCGCCAGCAGCCGGGACAGGGGTTCTGAAGCTTTCTTT	CASSRDRGSEAFF
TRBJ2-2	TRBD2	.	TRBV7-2	TGTGCCAGCAGCTTCCTGACTAGCGTCACCGGGGAGCTGTTTTTT	CASSFLTSVTGELFF
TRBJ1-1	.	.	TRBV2	TGTGCCAGCAGGCCGGTCCTGAACACTGAAGCTTTCTTT	CASRPVLNTEAFF
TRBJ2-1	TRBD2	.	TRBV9	TGTGCCAGCAGCGTATTCGGGACTAACTACAATGAGCAGTTCTTC	CASSVFGTNYNEQFF
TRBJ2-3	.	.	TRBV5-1	TGCGCCAGCAGCTTGGCCGCAAGCGGACCTAGCACAGATACGCAGTATTTT	CASSLAASGPSTDTQYF
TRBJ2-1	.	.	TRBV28	TGTGCCAGCAGCACTGTGAGGGAGCAGTTCTTC	CASSTVREQFF
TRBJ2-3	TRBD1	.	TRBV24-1	TGTGCCACCAGTGATTTTGGGACAGACACAGATACGCAGTATTTT	CATSDFGTDTDTQYF
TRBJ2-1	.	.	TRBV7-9	TGTGCCAGCAGCTTAATAAATGAGCAGTTCTTC	CASSLINEQFF
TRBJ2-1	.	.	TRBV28	TGTGCCAGCAGCTCTATTCTAGCATCGGAGTATGAGCAGTTCTTC	CASSSILASEYEQFF
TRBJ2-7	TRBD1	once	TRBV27	TGTGCCAGCAGTTCCGGACAGGGGGCCGCCTACGAGCAGTACTTC	CASSSGQGAAYEQYF
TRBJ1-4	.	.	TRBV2	TGTGCCAGCACCGCCCGGGTAATTAATGAAAAACTGTTTTTT	CASTARVINEKLFF
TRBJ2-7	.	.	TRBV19	TGTGCCAGTAGTATAGATCCATACGAGCAGTACTTC	CASSIDPYEQYF
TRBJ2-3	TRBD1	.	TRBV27	TGTGCCAGCGCCCCGGGACAGGGCCCAGATACGCAGTATTTT	CASAPGQGPDTQYF
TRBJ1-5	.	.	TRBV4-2	TGTGCCAGCAGCCAAGACAGGGTGGGTCAGCCCCAGCATTTT	CASSQDRVGQPQHF
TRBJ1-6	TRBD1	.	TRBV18	TGTGCCAGCTCACGAACAGGGGATTCACCCCTCCACTTT	CASSRTGDSPLHF
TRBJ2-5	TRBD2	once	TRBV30	TGTGCCTGGAGTTTCCTAGCGGGAGTGTCGACCCAGTACTTC	CAWSFLAGVSTQYF
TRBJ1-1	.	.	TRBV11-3	TGTGCCAGCAGCTCGACAGTGAACACTGAAGCTTTCTTT	CASSSTVNTEAFF
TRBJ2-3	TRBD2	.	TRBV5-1	TGCGCCAGCAGAGCTAGCGGAGCTAGCACAGATACGCAGTATTTT	CASRASGASTDTQYF
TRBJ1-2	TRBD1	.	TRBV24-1	TGTGCCACCAGTGATCCTAACGTGGACAGGGTTTATGGCTACACCTTC	CATSDPNVDRVYGYTF
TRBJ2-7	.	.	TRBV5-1	TGCGCCAGCAGCTTTTCCAGGGGACCCCCCGGGGAGCAGTACTTC	CASSFSRGPPGEQYF
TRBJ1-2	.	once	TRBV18	TGTGCCAGCTCACCCCACAAAGACAGCCCTGGCTACACCTTC	CASSPHKDSPGYTF
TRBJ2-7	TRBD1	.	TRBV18	TGTGCCAGCTCACCGGGGACAGGGGTCCACGAGCAGTACTTC	CASSPGTGVHEQYF
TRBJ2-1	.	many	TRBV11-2	TGTGCCAGCAGCTCGGGTTTTGATGAGCAGTTCTTC	CASSSGFDEQFF
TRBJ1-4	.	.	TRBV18	TGTGCCAGCTCACCACCCAGAAACAATGAAAAACTGTTTTTT	CASSPPRNNEKLFF
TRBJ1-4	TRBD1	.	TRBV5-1	TGCGCCAGCAGCCCCGGGACAGCTAATGAAAAACTGTTTTTT	CASSPGTANEKLFF
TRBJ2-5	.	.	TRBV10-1	TGCGCCAGCAGTGAGTGGACAAGCCAAGAGACCCAGTACTTC	CASSEWTSQETQYF
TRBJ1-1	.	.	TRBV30	TGTGCCTGGAGTGTACTTTCAGGTAACGGTGAAGCTTTCTTT	CAWSVLSGNGEAFF
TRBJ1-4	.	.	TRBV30	TGTGCCTGGAGTATGGGGGGTGAAAAACTGTTTTTT	CAWSMGGEKLFF
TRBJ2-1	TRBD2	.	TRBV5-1	TGCGCCAGCAGCCCGGATCTAGCGGGCGCCTACAATGAGCAGTTCTTC	CASSPDLAGAYNEQFF
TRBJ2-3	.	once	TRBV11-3	TGTGCTTACAGCGATACGCAGTATTTT	CAYSDTQYF
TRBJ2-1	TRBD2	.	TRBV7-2	TGTGCCAGCAGCTTAAGTAGGGCTAGCGGGTACAATGAGCAGTTCTTC	CASSLSRASGYNEQFF
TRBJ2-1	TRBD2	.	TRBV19	TGTGCCAGTAGTATAGTACTAGCGACCCCCTACAATGAGCAGTTCTTC	CASSIVLATPYNEQFF
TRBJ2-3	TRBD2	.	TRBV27	TGTGCCAGCGCACTTAGACTAGCGGGTCCTAGCACAGATACGCAGTATTTT	CASALRLAGPSTDTQYF
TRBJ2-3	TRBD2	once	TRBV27	TGTGCCAGTCGACTAGCGGGAAGCACAGATACGCAGTATTTT	CASRLAGSTDTQYF
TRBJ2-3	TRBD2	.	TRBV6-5	TGTGCCAGCAGTTACTCCCGCGGGGGGGGAGATACGCAGTATTTT	CASSYSRGGGDTQYF
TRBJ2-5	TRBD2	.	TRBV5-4	TGTGCCAGCAGCCGAACTAGCGGGAGCCAAGAGACCCAGTACTTC	CASSRTSGSQETQYF
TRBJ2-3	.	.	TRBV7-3	TGTGCCAGCAGCTTAGCGGGATCCGGTGATACGCAGTATTTT	CASSLAGSGDTQYF
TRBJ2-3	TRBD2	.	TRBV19	TGTGCCAGTAGTATATTAGGGCTAGCGGAGGGCACAGATACGCAGTATTTT	CASSILGLAEGTDTQYF
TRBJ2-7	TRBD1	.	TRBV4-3	TGCGCCAGCAGCCATTCAGGGGGTTTCTTCTACGAGCAGTACTTC	CASSHSGGFFYEQYF